The 15 T cell receptor beta chains reported below all come from one sample, sequenced in a study of OX40 agonist ivuxolimab in advanced cancers. The data were produced by immunoSEQ multiplex PCR, yet TCRdb's version contains in-frame clones alone and is incomplete. This sample has more than 55,000 clones, with more than 75% found just once. Specimen: CD4+ or CD8+ T cells sorted from blood, collected in a trial of the OX40 agonist ivuxolimab. All receptors derive from an adult with an advanced solid tumor such as melanoma, head and neck, liver or kidney cancer.

In this sample, this clone turned up a few times. The chain carries TRBV10-3 and TRBJ2-2; 11 bases align to TRBD2. The ends lost 5 bases at V and 4 bases at J; junction bases unmatched: 6. This CDR3 spans 16 amino acids. Germline-derived CDR1 and CDR2 are ENHRY and SYGVKD. CDR3 coding DNA: TGTGCCATCAGTCACGTTCTAGCGGGAGGCACCGGGGAGCTGTTTTTT. It translates to CAISHVLAGGTGELFF.

V and J are TRBV28 and TRBJ1-1, with 9 positions matching TRBD1. The V gene's germline CDR1 is MDHEN and CDR2 SYDVKM. The CDR3 totals 13 residues. J lost 4 bases, V lost 8 bases, and 5 bases had no gene match. CDR3 sequence: CASRGQGRTEAFF. The DNA of the CDR3 is TGTGCCAGCCGGGGACAGGGCCGCACTGAAGCTTTCTTT.

J is TRBJ2-7 and V is TRBV6-5, with 12 bases matching TRBD2. J was trimmed by 7 bases and V by 8 bases; bases with no gene match: 12. This CDR3 comprises 15 residues. CDR1 and CDR2 from the germline V gene are MNHEY and SVGAGI. The CDR3 region has the DNA TGTGCCAGCCGAACGACTAGCGGGAGATCGTGGGAGCAGTACTTC. Translated, it gives CASRTTSGRSWEQYF.

This rearrangement joins TRBV27 to TRBJ2-3; maybe TRBD1 (6 bases). This CDR3 is 16 amino acids long. Trimming pared 3 bases from V and 7 bases from J, leaving 20 bases between. CDR1 and CDR2 from the germline V gene are MNHEY and SMNVEV (reference sequence). Here the CDR3 DNA reads TGTGCCAGCAGTTTTACTCCGGGACACCAAGGTCATACGCAGTATTTT. This gives the protein CASSFTPGHQGHTQYF.

The rearrangement joins TRBV28 to TRBJ1-1; no firm D call. The CDR3 spans 13 residues. Trimming shortened V by 5 bases and J by 4 bases, and 11 bases separated the two germline ends. Germline-derived CDR1 and CDR2 are MDHEN and SYDVKM. The CDR3 reads CASSQDWPTEAFF. In DNA, the CDR3 is TGTGCCAGCAGTCAGGATTGGCCCACTGAAGCTTTCTTT.

This clone has more than one count but fewer than ten. CDR3: CASNSGTGGNQPQHF. In nucleotides, the CDR3 is TGTGCCAGCAACTCCGGGACAGGGGGTAATCAGCCCCAGCATTTT. The V call is TRBV2, the J call TRBJ1-5, with 11 bases matching TRBD1. The CDR3 loop spans 15 amino acids. V lost 7 bases, J lost 4 bases, and 6 bases stayed unmatched. Germline CDR1 SNHLY, CDR2 FYNNEI.

The rearrangement links TRBV7-6 to TRBJ2-7; the D gene is possibly TRBD2 (6 bases). Looked up from germline, CDR1 is SGHVS and CDR2 is FNYEAQ. Trimming pared 1 base from V and 5 bases from J, leaving 9 bases between. The CDR3 extends over 13 amino acids. This CDR3 is CASSLGTIHEQYF. DNA of the CDR3: TGTGCCAGCAGCTTAGGGACTATCCACGAGCAGTACTTC.

The genes are TRBV5-6 and TRBJ1-1; maybe TRBD1 (5 bases). The length of the CDR3 is 16 residues. Germline lookup yields CDR1 SGHDT and CDR2 YYEEEE. Trimming removed 2 bases from V and 1 base from J, with 15 bases in between. The CDR3 region has the DNA TGTGCCAGCAGCTTCCTACTAAGGGGAGGGAACACTGAAGCTTTCTTT. Translating it yields CASSFLLRGGNTEAFF.

V and J are TRBV20-1 and TRBJ1-1; D not resolved. The V gene lost 4 bases and the J gene lost 2 bases, with 5 bases spanning the gap. The germline CDR1 and CDR2 sequences are DFQATT and SNEGSKA (reference sequence). The CDR3 totals 11 residues. CDR3 in DNA: TGCAGTGCTAACGTTAACACTGAAGCTTTCTTT. This sequence encodes CSANVNTEAFF.

V is TRBV4-2 and J is TRBJ2-1; D may correspond to TRBD1 or TRBD2 (6 bases each). Trimming removed 0 bases from V and 8 bases from J, with 20 bases in between. CDR1 and CDR2 (germline): LGHNA, YNFKEQ. This CDR3 region has 17 residues. The CDR3 nucleotides are TGTGCCAGCAGCCAAGAGGGAGGCCAGGGGTGGGCGCATGAGCAGTTCTTC. Translated, it gives CASSQEGGQGWAHEQFF.

The chain has TRBV9 and TRBJ2-5, with 7 positions matching TRBD1. The J segment lost 3 bases and the V segment lost 4 bases, leaving 9 bases of the junction unmatched. The length of the CDR3 is 15 residues. Germline V CDR1 and CDR2: SGDLS, YYNGEE. The DNA for the CDR3 is TGTGCCAGCAGCCCCCGAGGGGGCAAGGAAGAGACCCAGTACTTC. The encoded protein is CASSPRGGKEETQYF.

This clone came up once. CDR3 residues: CASSPTTGEQYF. DNA for the CDR3: TGTGCCAGCAGTCCAACGACAGGCGAGCAGTACTTC. This chain joins TRBV6-6 and TRBJ2-7; TRBD1 is a possible D gene (6 bases). The germline CDR1 and CDR2 sequences are MNHNY and SVGAGI (reference sequence). V lost 5 bases to trimming and J lost 6 bases, with 11 bases between them. The CDR3 consists of 12 residues.

The rearrangement links TRBV28 to TRBJ1-3, with D unclear. The V end lost 10 bases, the J end lost 0 bases, and 13 bases lay between the germline ends. Germline CDR1 and CDR2: MDHEN and SYDVKM. The CDR3 totals 14 residues. The CDR3 coding sequence is TGTGCCACCAACCCCGGGATCTCTGGAAACACCATATATTTT. It codes for CATNPGISGNTIYF.

CDR3 nucleotides: TGCAGCGGTGGGGGGACAGGGGGCATAGGGACTGAAGCTTTCTTT. Translating it yields CSGGGTGGIGTEAFF. The V gene is TRBV29-1, the J gene TRBJ1-1, with 12 bases identical to TRBD1. In germline, CDR1 is SQVTM, CDR2 ANQGSEA. This CDR3 has 15 residues. After removal of 7 bases from V and 5 bases from J, the junction contained 11 bases not matched to a gene.

The V gene is TRBV7-8, the J gene TRBJ1-1, with a tentative D call TRBD1 (5 bases). Trimming cost V 4 bases and J 2 bases, with 14 bases left between them. Germline CDR1 and CDR2: SGHVS and FQNEAQ. CDR3 length: 15 amino acids. The CDR3 nucleotides read TGTGCCAGCAGCTCCCCCCTCGGGGCTAACACTGAAGCTTTCTTT. Its protein is CASSSPLGANTEAFF. Combining the CDR3 with reference TRBV7-8 and TRBJ1-1 gives the whole variable domain GAGVSQSPRYKVAKRGQDVALRCDPISGHVSLFWYQQALGQGPEFLTYFQNEAQLDKSGLPSDRFFAERPEGSVSTLKIQRTQQEDSAVYLCASSSPLGANTEAFFGQGTRLTVV.